Shown below are 26 T cell receptor beta chains from a single sample sequenced in a study of early T cells in non-severe SARS-CoV-2 infection. One entry per CDR3 protein, called by TCRdb with MiXCR from the 5' RACE reads. The profile shows 70,000 to 90,000 distinct CDR3 sequences, 10% to 12% of them singletons. The material sequenced was whole blood. The receptor set was obtained from an adult who was a healthcare worker with PCR-confirmed SARS-CoV-2 infection or an uninfected control (not recorded which).

In its sample, this clonotype was seen a few times. The genes are TRBV20-1 and TRBJ2-7; TRBD2 might be the D (6 bases). Germline V gene sequence: CDR1 DFQATT, CDR2 SNEGSKA (reference sequence). The length of the CDR3 is 12 residues. V shed 6 bases and J shed 6 bases, with 15 bases lying between them. The CDR3 DNA follows: TGCAGTGCGGTTCCGGGGGAGGTCGAGCAGTACTTC. Translated, it gives CSAVPGEVEQYF.

This clonotype showed up many times. The gene calls are TRBV12-5 and TRBJ2-7, with TRBD1 matching 7 bases. The ends lost 1 base at V and 5 bases at J; junction bases unmatched: 8. The germline CDR1 and CDR2 sequences are LGHNT and FRNRAP. The CDR3 has 15 residues. The DNA for the CDR3 is TGTGCTAGTGGTTTGGACCTGACAGGGACCAACGAGCAGTACTTC. The encoded protein is CASGLDLTGTNEQYF.

This clonotype was detected ten times or more. The J gene is TRBJ2-5, the V gene TRBV20-1; no clear D gene. CDR3 length: 12 residues. The germline V gene has CDR1 DFQATT and CDR2 SNEGSKA (reference sequence). The V end lost 3 bases, the J end lost 4 bases, and 9 bases lay between the germline ends. The CDR3 reads CSARVSAETQYF. Here the CDR3 DNA reads TGCAGTGCTAGGGTGTCGGCAGAGACCCAGTACTTC.

The V gene is TRBV3-1, the J gene TRBJ2-1; unclear D gene. The CDR3 totals 13 residues. Germline V gene sequence: CDR1 LGHDT, CDR2 YNNKEL (reference sequence). Trimming took off 3 bases at V and 10 bases at J, with 13 bases between the two ends. The CDR3 spells CASSQVFDGEQFF. The CDR3 DNA reads as TGTGCCAGCAGCCAGGTATTCGACGGGGAGCAGTTCTTC.

J is TRBJ2-4 and V is TRBV6-1, with 8 bases aligning to TRBD1. The CDR3 runs 13 residues. The V gene end was trimmed by 9 bases and the J gene end by 6 bases; junction bases not matched to a gene: 7. Germline CDR1 and CDR2: MNHNS and SASEGT. CDR3 nucleotide sequence: TGTGCCAGTAAGGACAGGGTGGGAAACATTCAGTACTTC. Protein: CASKDRVGNIQYF.

The table lists this clonotype with many counts. The chain joins TRBV6-5 to TRBJ1-3, with a weak D call TRBD1 (5 bases). Trimming cost V 6 bases and J 0 bases, with 12 bases left between them. Germline CDR1 is MNHEY and CDR2 is SVGAGI. CDR3 size: 15 residues. CDR3 DNA: TGTGCCAGCAGCCGGGGGGGGAGCTCTGGAAACACCATATATTTT. Protein product: CASSRGGSSGNTIYF.

V gene TRBV5-6 combines with J gene TRBJ1-6, with TRBD1 identical over 7 bases. Per germline, CDR1 SGHDT and CDR2 YYEEEE. The length of the CDR3 is 15 residues. The V segment lost 4 bases and the J segment 7 bases; nucleotides outside the gene matches: 8. DNA for the CDR3: TGTGCCAGCAGCGCTACGACAGGGACGAATTCACCCCTCCACTTT. It is translated as CASSATTGTNSPLHF.

This clonotype occurred many times. The rearrangement uses TRBV11-2 and TRBJ1-1; the D is unclear. This CDR3 comprises 13 residues. Germline values: CDR1 SGHAT, CDR2 FQNNGV. Trimming pared 1 base from V and 11 bases from J, leaving 14 bases between. The CDR3 loop is CASSLGTDWPAFF. The CDR3 DNA sequence: TGTGCCAGCAGCTTAGGGACCGACTGGCCCGCTTTCTTT. The variable domain in full, with the rest retrieved from reference TRBV11-2 and TRBJ1-1, is EAGVAQSPRYKIIEKRQSVAFWCNPISGHATLYWYQQILGQGPKLLIQFQNNGVVDDSQLPKDRFSAERLKGVDSTLKIQPAKLEDSAVYLCASSLGTDWPAFFGQGTRLTVV.

This clonotype occurred many times. V usage is TRBV10-3 and J usage is TRBJ2-7; no reliable D call. CDR1 and CDR2 (germline): ENHRY, SYGVKD. This CDR3 is 14 amino acids long. V was pared by 4 bases and J by 1 base, with 11 bases between. The CDR3 DNA sequence: TGTGCCATCAGTGCCCGAGACGGATCCTACGAGCAGTACTTC. It is translated as CAISARDGSYEQYF.

This clonotype was observed at least ten times. The rearrangement joins TRBV7-9 to TRBJ2-2, with D perhaps assigned TRBD1 or TRBD2 (5 bases each). Looked up from germline, CDR1 is SEHNR and CDR2 is FQNEAQ (reference sequence). The V end lost 4 bases, the J end lost 3 bases, and 12 bases lay between the germline ends. There are 15 residues in the CDR3. CDR3 coding DNA: TGTGCCAGCAGCTGGGATGGGACCTACACCGGGGAGCTGTTTTTT. Protein: CASSWDGTYTGELFF.

This clonotype was recorded at least ten times. This chain uses TRBV27 with TRBJ1-6; D gene unclear. The germline CDR1 and CDR2 sequences are MNHEY and SMNVEV (reference sequence). The CDR3 totals 13 residues. The V gene lost 0 bases and the J gene lost 6 bases, with 3 bases spanning the gap. CDR3 amino acids: CASSLSANSPLHF. CDR3 in DNA: TGTGCCAGCAGTTTATCGGCTAATTCACCCCTCCACTTT.

This clonotype was picked up many times. The chain carries TRBV11-2 and TRBJ2-1, with unresolved D. Germline V gives CDR1 SGHAT, CDR2 FQNNGV. This CDR3 spans 13 amino acids. V dropped 3 bases and J dropped 1 base, with 4 bases sitting between them. CDR3: CASSLGSYNEQFF. Here the CDR3 DNA reads TGTGCCAGCAGCTTGGGATCCTACAATGAGCAGTTCTTC.

This clonotype was found many times. The V and J genes are TRBV2 and TRBJ2-7; weak D call: TRBD2 (5 bases). The V gene lost 6 bases and the J gene lost 2 bases, with 8 bases spanning the gap. Germline lookup yields CDR1 SNHLY and CDR2 FYNNEI. The CDR3 has 12 amino acids. CDR3 loop: CASRPGTYEQYF. CDR3 in DNA: TGTGCCAGCAGGCCCGGGACCTACGAGCAGTACTTC.

This clonotype was counted ten times or more. The rearrangement joins TRBV7-2 to TRBJ2-4, with 7 bases that match TRBD1. J gave up 9 bases and V 5 bases, and 10 bases lay outside the gene matches. CDR3 length equals 14 residues. Looked up from germline, CDR1 is SGHTA and CDR2 is FQGNSA. CDR3 sequence (DNA): TGTGCCAGCAGCCTGCTTGGACAGGCGGGCATTCAGTACTTC. Amino acid sequence: CASSLLGQAGIQYF.

In its sample, this clonotype was seen a few times. V is TRBV29-1 and J is TRBJ1-2; the D is unclear. This CDR3 has 13 amino acids. V was clipped by 4 bases and J by 4 bases, with 13 bases between them. The V gene's germline CDR1 is SQVTM and CDR2 ANQGSEA. The CDR3 region has the DNA TGCAGCGTTGCCTGGACCGACCTCTATGGCTACACCTTC. Translation gives CSVAWTDLYGYTF.

The chain links TRBV2 to TRBJ2-3; D gene unclear. The CDR3 totals 13 residues. Germline V gene data show CDR1 as SNHLY and CDR2 as FYNNEI. The V gene lost 1 base and the J gene lost 1 base, with 3 bases spanning the gap. In DNA form, the CDR3 reads TGTGCCAGCAGTGAAGGTGGCACAGATACGCAGTATTTT. Residues: CASSEGGTDTQYF.

The V gene is TRBV9, the J gene TRBJ2-2; D uncertain. This CDR3 has 14 amino acids. Germline V CDR1 and CDR2: SGDLS, YYNGEE. V was clipped by 5 bases and J by 3 bases, with 11 bases between them. The CDR3 region has the DNA TGTGCCAGCAGGTCGCGCTCATACACCGGGGAGCTGTTTTTT. The encoded protein is CASRSRSYTGELFF. The full variable domain, completed using reference TRBV9 and TRBJ2-2, is DSGVTQTPKHLITATGQRVTLRCSPRSGDLSVYWYQQSLDQGLQFLIQYYNGEERAKGNILERFSAQQFPDLHSELNLSSLELGDSALYFCASRSRSYTGELFFGEGSRLTVL.

This chain links TRBV2 with TRBJ2-1; D unresolved. Trimming pared 3 bases from V and 9 bases from J, leaving 15 bases between. CDR1 is SNHLY and CDR2 is FYNNEI in the germline V gene. CDR3 length: 14 residues. CDR3 amino acids: CASSDEYNKLEQFF. The CDR3 DNA reads TGTGCCAGCAGTGACGAATACAACAAACTTGAGCAGTTCTTC. Together with reference TRBV2 and TRBJ2-1, the CDR3 gives the full variable domain: EPEVTQTPSHQVTQMGQEVILRCVPISNHLYFYWYRQILGQKVEFLVSFYNNEISEKSEIFDDQFSVERPDGSNFTLKIRSTKLEDSAMYFCASSDEYNKLEQFFGPGTRLTVL.

V gene TRBV4-1 combines with J gene TRBJ2-3, with 7 bases fitting TRBD2. V was clipped by 0 bases and J by 2 bases; unmatched bases: 5. Germline CDR1 MGHRA, CDR2 YSYEKL. This CDR3 region has 16 residues. Here the CDR3 DNA reads TGCGCCAGCAGCCAAGATCACAGCGGGGACACAGATACGCAGTATTTT. Its protein is CASSQDHSGDTDTQYF.

There are many counts of this clonotype. The J gene is TRBJ2-7, the V gene TRBV10-2; D uncertain. Germline V gene sequence: CDR1 WSHSY, CDR2 SAAADI. Between the trimmed V and J ends, which lost 1 base and 2 bases, there was a span of 9 bases. This CDR3 has 14 amino acids. In DNA, the CDR3 is TGCGCCAGCAGTGAGTATCCAGTAACCTACGAGCAGTACTTC. The encoded protein is CASSEYPVTYEQYF.

This clonotype has just a few counts. The CDR3 protein is CASSLAGNTNTGELFF. CDR3 coding DNA: TGTGCCAGCAGCTTGGCGGGGAACACCAACACCGGGGAGCTGTTTTTT. This chain links TRBV5-5 with TRBJ2-2; D possibly corresponds to TRBD2 (5 bases). There are 16 residues in the CDR3. Germline lookup yields CDR1 SGHKS and CDR2 YYEKEE (reference sequence). Between the trimmed V and J ends, which lost 0 bases and 2 bases, there was a span of 11 bases.

This clonotype was seen more than once but under ten times. CDR3 coding DNA: TGTGCCAGCCAGTTTAAGAGCTGGGCAGCTTTCTTT. This gives the protein CASQFKSWAAFF. The genes are TRBV28 and TRBJ1-1; no definite D call. V lost 8 bases to trimming and J lost 10 bases, with 17 bases between them. Germline V gene lookup returns CDR1 MDHEN and CDR2 SYDVKM. This CDR3 region has 12 residues.

CDR3 amino acids: CATSRGSSGFANQPQHF. For the CDR3, the DNA is TGTGCCACCAGCAGGGGCTCCTCAGGGTTTGCTAATCAGCCCCAGCATTTT. V is TRBV15 and J is TRBJ1-5; TRBD1 might be the D (5 bases). There are 17 residues in the CDR3. Trimming shortened V by 3 bases and J by 4 bases, and 19 bases separated the two germline ends. Germline CDR1 is LNHNV and CDR2 is YYDKDF (reference sequence).

The chain has TRBV7-2 and TRBJ2-1; 8 nucleotides match TRBD1. The CDR3 is made up of 14 amino acids. Per germline, CDR1 SGHTA and CDR2 FQGNSA. V shed 2 bases and J 11 bases; nucleotides not matched to a gene: 8. The CDR3, as DNA: TGTGCCAGCAGCTTATTAACAGGGGGTGAAAAGCAGTTCTTC. This gives the protein CASSLLTGGEKQFF.

This clonotype was recorded many times. The CDR3 region has the DNA TGCAGCGGGACGGACCGAAGGGAGACCCAGTACTTC. Translated: CSGTDRRETQYF. The rearrangement joins TRBV29-1 to TRBJ2-5; D unclear. Trimming shortened V by 7 bases and J by 5 bases, and 14 bases separated the two germline ends. This CDR3 has 12 amino acids. Germline V CDR1 and CDR2: SQVTM, ANQGSEA.

The gene calls are TRBV12-3 or TRBV12-4 and TRBJ1-1; 12 bases fit TRBD1. The CDR3 sequence is 17 residues long. Losses at the gene ends were 6 bases for V and 6 bases for J; bases not matched to a gene: 14. The DNA of the CDR3 is TGTGCCAGCAGCACTCTAACGCCGGGACAGGGGGCGTCTGAAGCTTTCTTT. It encodes CASSTLTPGQGASEAFF.